This T cell receptor beta chain is drawn from a study of spatial heterogeneity in lung cancer. Trimming at V came to 6 bases and at J to 2 bases, leaving 2 bases not matched to a gene. This CDR3 is built from 14 residues. Germline CDR1 SGHTA, CDR2 FQGNSA. This sample's time point: sample taken at primary tumor resection. No cells were sorted before sequencing. The whole RNA sequenced was extracted from tumor, nontumor lung or frozen PBMC. A total of some 70 untreated early-stage non-small cell lung cancer patients served as donors. TCRdb analysed the 5' RACE reads with MiXCR anew, one entry per CDR3 protein. The sample includes about 82,000 distinct CDR3 sequences, about 12% of them seen just once.

The sequencing here drew on PBMCs, taken at surgery. The chain employs TRBV7-2 and TRBJ2-5; the match to TRBD1 covers 11 bases. The receptor's source is a male donor with early-stage non-small cell lung cancer. The CDR3 DNA sequence: TGTGCCAGCAGGGACAGGGGGCGTCAAGAGACCCAGTACTTC. Translating gives CASRDRGRQETQYF.